This T cell receptor beta chain originates from a study of monozygotic twins with inflammatory bowel disease (dated by TCRdb to about 2019). Looking at the study overall: In total, 28 monozygotic twin pairs made up the full study: 19 Danish pairs, all IBD-discordant, plus nine German pairs, of which four were IBD-concordant and five were IBD-discordant. The search for disease-associated traits relied mainly on comparing, within discordant pairs, IBD patients with their genetically identical healthy co-twins. Each individual had, on average, about 151 000 unique TCRalpha sequences and 181 000 unique TCRbeta sequences available for analysis.

As for this clonotype: Its antigen specificity is not known.

Receptors were amplified or captured by 5' RACE. Preparation of each TCR library used around 3,500 ng of total RNA. For each sample, cDNA was synthesized in eight separate reactions using SMARTScribe reverse transcriptase. Unique molecular identifiers containing a 6-nucleotide sample barcode were introduced through template switching during cDNA synthesis. Two nested PCRs of about 15 and 9 cycles amplified the TCRalpha and TCRbeta cDNA, and bead purification followed each PCR. Before amplification, the cDNA was treated with uracil DNA-glycosylase and purified using the QIAquick PCR purification kit. The second PCR was the step at which Illumina TruSeq-compatible adapters and sample-specific barcodes were added. Library quality and concentration were checked on TapeStation and Qubit, and libraries were pooled at 5 to 6.5 ng each. The pooled libraries were sequenced with 2 x 100 bp reads and custom sequencing primers on an Illumina HiSeq2500 single-index Rapid Run. Per the authors' processing: MiGEC version 1.2.6 was used for UMI-based consensus assembly to correct PCR and sequencing errors. V(D)J alignment, clonotype assembly and CDR3 extraction were performed with MiXCR version 2.1.1. To normalise gene usage, clonotype sharing and MAIT/NKT TCR abundance, the top 1000, 10 000 and 20 000 clonotypes in each sample were analysed. After downsampling to 27 000 UMIs, diversity was calculated as the inverse Simpson index using the vegan R package. Statistical testing used paired Mann-Whitney U tests on the discordant twin pairs and applied Benjamini-Hochberg correction for multiple testing. Reads reprocessed by TCRdb are summarized as one entry per CDR3 protein sequence, and DNA is absent. These V and J calls derive from TCRdb rather than the authors' analysis. The table for this sample shows more than 350,000 distinct CDR3 sequences. Around 2.4% of the sample is held by the ten biggest clonotypes.

A roughly 2.5 ml peripheral blood sample was drawn into PAXgene tubes per donor and stored at -80°C. Without T cell sorting, total RNA was isolated from whole blood using the PAXgene blood miRNA kit on an automated QIAcube. Peripheral blood from monozygotic twin pairs concordant or discordant for inflammatory bowel disease was subjected to deep TCRalpha and TCRbeta repertoire profiling with unique molecular barcoding. Smoking habits were recorded for all twin pairs, with individuals classified as current, former or never smokers. There are 15 amino acids in the CDR3, from cysteine to phenylalanine inclusive. No DNA was logged. CDR1 and CDR2, looked up from the germline V gene, are SGHRS and YFSETQ. What the study reported, not specific to this receptor: Measured by the inverse Simpson index, TCRbeta repertoire diversity was lower in IBD patients than in their healthy co-twins. Compared with healthy twins, IBD patients shared fewer clonotypes with other individuals, and the difference was most pronounced in patients with signs of disease activity. No difference in repertoire similarity was observed between concordant and discordant twins, possibly owing to limited statistical power. The analysis was unable to tell different T cell subtypes apart. Because patients were on differing immunosuppressive treatments, the repertoires may have picked up extra background noise and inter-individual variability. No single strong signal or clonotype linked to IBD turned up in the results, so the idea that one exists was not supported.

The V gene is TRBV5-1 and the J gene is TRBJ2-2. The sequencing sample was made of blood. The origin of this receptor is a human donor with ulcerative colitis or Crohn's disease, or a healthy co-twin of an affected twin (not recorded which). The encoded CDR3 is CASSLQPDKSGELFF.